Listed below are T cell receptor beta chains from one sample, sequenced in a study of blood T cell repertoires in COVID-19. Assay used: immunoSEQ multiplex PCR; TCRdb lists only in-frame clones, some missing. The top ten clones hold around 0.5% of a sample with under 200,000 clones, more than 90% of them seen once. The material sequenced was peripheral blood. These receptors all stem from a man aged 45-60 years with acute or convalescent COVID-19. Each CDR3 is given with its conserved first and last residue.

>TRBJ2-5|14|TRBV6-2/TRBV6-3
CASSSPPRRETQYF
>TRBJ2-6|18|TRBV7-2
CASSLFGQGSSGANVLTF
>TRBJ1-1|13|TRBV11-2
CASSQDRNTEAFF
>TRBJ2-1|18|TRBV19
CASSMGLAGVLRANEQFF
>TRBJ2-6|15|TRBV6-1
CASSPLSSGANVLTF
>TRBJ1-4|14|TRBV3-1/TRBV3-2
CASSPPATNEKLFF
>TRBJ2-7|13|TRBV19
CASSPQVSYEQYF
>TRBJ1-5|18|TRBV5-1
CASSSPGQGARDNQPQHF
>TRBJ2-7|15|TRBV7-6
CASSQRAGVSYEQYF
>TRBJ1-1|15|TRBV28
CASSFYRGQGTEAFF
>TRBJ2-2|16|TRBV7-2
CASSPRTKTNTGELFF
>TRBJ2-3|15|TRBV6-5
CASRPRAGGPDTQYF
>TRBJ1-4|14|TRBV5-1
CASSLGAGAEKLFF
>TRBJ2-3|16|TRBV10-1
CASSLDREVNRDTQYF
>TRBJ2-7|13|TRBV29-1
CSVGGDGSYEQYF
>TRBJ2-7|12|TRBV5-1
CASRREGREQYF
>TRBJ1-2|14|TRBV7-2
CASSLVGGSRGYTF
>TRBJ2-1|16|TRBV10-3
CAISVVASGTYNEQFF
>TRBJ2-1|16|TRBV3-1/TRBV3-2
CASSPRGRSSYNEQFF
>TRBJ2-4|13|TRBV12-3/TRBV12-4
CASSLAGPNIQYF
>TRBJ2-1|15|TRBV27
CASSLILAGGNEQFF
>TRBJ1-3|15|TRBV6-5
CASSYSDRAGNTIYF
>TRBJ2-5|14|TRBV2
CASNTGVVQETQYF
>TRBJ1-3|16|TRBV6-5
CASSYSISQGAYTIYF
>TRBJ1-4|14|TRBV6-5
CASSQGTGDEKLFF
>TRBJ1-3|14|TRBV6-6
CASSRDSSGNTIYF
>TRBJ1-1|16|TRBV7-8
CASSLGGGGLWTEAFF
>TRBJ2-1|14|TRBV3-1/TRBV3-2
CASSQEGGYNEQFF
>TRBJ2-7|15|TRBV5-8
CASSFHGTGAYEQYF
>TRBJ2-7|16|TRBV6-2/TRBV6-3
CASSYSLDTQTYEQYF
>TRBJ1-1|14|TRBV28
CASGTRGPNTEAFF
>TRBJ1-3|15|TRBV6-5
CASSRQGDSGNTIYF
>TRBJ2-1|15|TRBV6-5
CASSYSGSSYNEQFF
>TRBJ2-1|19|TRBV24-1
CATSDLPSERAGGDDEQFF
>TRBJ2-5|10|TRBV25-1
CASSLETQYF
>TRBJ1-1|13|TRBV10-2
CASSVQGDTEAFF
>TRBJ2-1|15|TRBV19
CASSVSGLAVNEQFF
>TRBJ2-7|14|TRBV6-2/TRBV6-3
CASSRTSGSYEQYF
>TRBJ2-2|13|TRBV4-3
CASSQERGGELFF
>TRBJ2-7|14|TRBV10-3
CAIRGGESSYEQYF
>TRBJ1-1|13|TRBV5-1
CASSQQGNTEAFF
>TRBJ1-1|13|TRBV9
CASSPTLTGVAFF
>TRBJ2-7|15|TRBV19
CASSRTGLATYEQYF
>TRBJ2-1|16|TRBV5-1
CASSLGASGGYNEQFF
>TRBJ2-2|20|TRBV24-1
CATSDLQGTSGVANTGELFF
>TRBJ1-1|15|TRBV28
CASSYMTGGITEAFF
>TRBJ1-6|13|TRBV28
CASSSPGAGPLHF
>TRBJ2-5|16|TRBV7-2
CASSPGLAGGHETQYF